The 30 T cell receptor beta chains listed next were all sequenced from one sample in a study of cytomegalovirus exposure and HLA in healthy donors. Primers included in the PCR were 60 Vbeta and 13 Jbeta primers. Data came from immunoSEQ multiplex PCR; TCRdb stores just in-frame clones and leaves some out. The sample contains 150,000 or so clones, around three quarters of which appear only once. Sequencing input: PBMCs. The receptor source for this set is a woman between 40 and 55 years old in good health and CMV-seronegative.

The CDR3 nucleotides read TGTGCCAGCAGAGGAGCGGGAGGGAGAGAGCAGTACTTC. Translation: CASRGAGGREQYF. This chain uses TRBV27 with TRBJ2-7, with 10 positions matching TRBD2. Per the germline V gene, CDR1 is MNHEY and CDR2 is SMNVEV (reference sequence). CDR3 length: 13 amino acids. V trimming: 6 bases; J trimming: 7 bases; junction bases outside the gene matches: 6.

The rearrangement joins TRBV6-6 to TRBJ1-4; D is undetermined. Trimming pared 2 bases from V and 7 bases from J, leaving 14 bases between. The V gene's germline CDR1 is MNHNY and CDR2 SVGAGI (reference sequence). The CDR3 extends over 15 amino acids. The CDR3 bases are TGTGCCAGCAGTTACCCACCGGGGTTTAGTGAAAAACTGTTTTTT. This translates into CASSYPPGFSEKLFF.

V and J are TRBV6-5 and TRBJ2-7, with 8 bases identical to TRBD2. The CDR3 length is 13 residues. CDR1 MNHEY and CDR2 SVGAGI come from the germline V gene. V lost 6 bases to trimming and J lost 6 bases; unmatched junction nucleotides: 7. The CDR3 spells CASRPGLGREQYF. DNA of the CDR3: TGTGCCAGCAGACCGGGACTAGGCCGCGAGCAGTACTTC.

The chain links TRBV19 to TRBJ1-5; no reliable D call. Germline-derived CDR1 and CDR2 are LNHDA and SQIVND (reference sequence). CDR3 length: 12 residues. V dropped 2 bases and J dropped 6 bases, with 5 bases sitting between them. In DNA, the CDR3 is TGTGCCAGTAGTATACGGGGTCAGCCCCAGCATTTT. Translated, it gives CASSIRGQPQHF.

This CDR3 is CASSLGGQGQETQYF. CDR3 sequence (DNA): TGTGCCAGCAGTTTAGGTGGACAGGGACAAGAGACCCAGTACTTC. The chain joins TRBV28 to TRBJ2-5, with 8 positions matching TRBD1. After removal of 2 bases from V and 2 bases from J, the junction contained 4 bases not matched to a gene. The CDR3 extends over 15 amino acids. Germline V CDR1 and CDR2: MDHEN, SYDVKM.

The chain couples TRBV10-3 to TRBJ2-7; a possible D gene is TRBD1 (6 bases). Germline CDR1 and CDR2: ENHRY and SYGVKD. The CDR3 is made up of 14 amino acids. Trimming took 6 bases from V and 1 from J, leaving 13 bases between them. CDR3 DNA: TGTGCCATCAGCCTACAACAGGGTTCCTACGAGCAGTACTTC. Translation: CAISLQQGSYEQYF.

The J gene is TRBJ2-7, the V gene TRBV4-1, with 10 bases fitting TRBD2. Germline V lookup: CDR1 MGHRA, CDR2 YSYEKL. The CDR3 contains 19 residues. Trimming at V came to 0 bases and at J to 0 bases, leaving 11 bases not matched to a gene. CDR3 DNA: TGCGCCAGCAGCCAAGAAAGGACTAGCGGACACTATAACTCCTACGAGCAGTACTTC. This encodes CASSQERTSGHYNSYEQYF.

The table lists this clone with a count of one. The rearrangement links TRBV28 to TRBJ2-5; D remains ambiguous. V lost 5 bases and J lost 2, with 15 bases in between. This CDR3 has 15 residues. The germline CDR1 and CDR2 sequences are MDHEN and SYDVKM. The CDR3: CASSVPIDTQETQYF. The CDR3 nucleotides are TGTGCCAGCAGTGTTCCCATTGACACTCAAGAGACCCAGTACTTC.

CDR3 nucleotide sequence: TGTGCCAGCAGTTACGCATCAGGGGGTTCCTACAATGAGCAGTTCTTC. Its protein product is CASSYASGGSYNEQFF. This chain connects TRBV27 to TRBJ2-1; 7 bases fit TRBD1. The CDR3 is made up of 16 amino acids. V gave up 4 bases and J gave up 1 base; unmatched junction bases: 7. Germline V gene lookup returns CDR1 MNHEY and CDR2 SMNVEV (reference sequence).

The V gene is TRBV6-1, the J gene TRBJ2-1; 12 positions agree with TRBD2. The CDR3 spans 19 residues. CDR1 is MNHNS, CDR2 SASEGT, per germline. V was pared by 4 bases and J by 2 bases, with 12 bases of the junction left unmatched. CDR3 DNA sequence: TGTGCCAGCAGTGTCGAGACTAGCGGGAGTTTCGCCGCCTACAATGAGCAGTTCTTC. Protein: CASSVETSGSFAAYNEQFF.

CDR3 in DNA: TGTGCCAGCAGCACAGACAGGGCTTCCTACGAGCAGTACTTC. The encoded protein is CASSTDRASYEQYF. The V and J genes are TRBV7-9 and TRBJ2-7; TRBD1 aligns across 7 bases. The trim removed 5 bases at V and 1 base at J, leaving 5 bases unmatched. Germline V CDR1 and CDR2: SEHNR, FQNEAQ (reference sequence). The CDR3 has 14 amino acids.

J is TRBJ1-1 and V is TRBV11-3, with 8 nucleotides matching TRBD1. Germline V lookup: CDR1 SGHNT, CDR2 YENEEA. The CDR3 has 15 residues. The ends lost 2 bases at V and 5 bases at J; junction bases unmatched: 7. CDR3 DNA: TGTGCCAGCAGCTTATCCCAGGGGGCGGATACTGAAGCTTTCTTT. Protein product: CASSLSQGADTEAFF.

V is TRBV28 and J is TRBJ2-7; 7 bases align to TRBD1. The CDR3 is 14 amino acids. J lost 2 bases, V lost 3 bases, and 4 bases had no gene match. Germline V gives CDR1 MDHEN, CDR2 SYDVKM. CDR3 nucleotides: TGTGCCAGCAGTTTTCGCAGGGGGACCTACGAGCAGTACTTC. Translated: CASSFRRGTYEQYF.

V gene TRBV6-1 combines with J gene TRBJ2-3; 9 nucleotides line up with TRBD1. The CDR3 extends over 14 amino acids. The V gene's germline CDR1 is MNHNS and CDR2 SASEGT. Trimming took 7 bases from V and 5 from J; bases not matched to a gene: 7. CDR3 protein: CASITGGAVDTQYF. The CDR3 region has the DNA TGTGCCAGCATAACAGGGGGCGCGGTAGATACGCAGTATTTT.

This sequence joins TRBV19 and TRBJ2-5, with a tentative D call TRBD1 (5 bases). The CDR3 extends over 17 amino acids. Deletions cut 5 bases from V and 5 bases from J, with 24 bases between. The germline CDR1 and CDR2 sequences are LNHDA and SQIVND (reference sequence). CDR3 sequence: CASSSHVGQSSGETQYF. Here the CDR3 DNA reads TGTGCCAGTAGTTCCCACGTGGGTCAGAGCTCAGGGGAGACCCAGTACTTC.

The J gene is TRBJ2-1, the V gene TRBV4-1; 8 bases map to TRBD1. The CDR3 runs 13 residues. Looked up from germline, CDR1 is MGHRA and CDR2 is YSYEKL. With V trimmed by 4 bases and J by 8 bases, 4 bases remained unmatched. CDR3 loop: CASSRTTGDEQFF. In DNA form, the CDR3 reads TGCGCCAGCAGCCGAACGACAGGGGATGAGCAGTTCTTC.

This clone has only a few counts. The V and J genes are TRBV6-5 and TRBJ2-7; D may be TRBD1 (5 bases). Trimming shortened V by 0 bases and J by 5 bases, and 11 bases separated the two germline ends. This CDR3 region has 14 residues. Germline CDR1 and CDR2: MNHEY and SVGAGI. This CDR3 reads CASSYSLGVNEQYF. CDR3 nucleotide sequence: TGTGCCAGCAGTTACTCGTTAGGGGTGAACGAGCAGTACTTC.

The chain is built from TRBV7-8 and TRBJ2-3; 7 nucleotides align to TRBD1. V shed 2 bases and J 5 bases; nucleotides not matched to a gene: 4. CDR1 SGHVS and CDR2 FQNEAQ come from the germline V gene. This CDR3 has 14 residues. The CDR3: CASSLSQGKDTQYF. As DNA, the CDR3 is TGTGCCAGCAGCTTATCACAGGGGAAAGATACGCAGTATTTT.

The CDR3: CASSSQGTEAFF. The DNA of the CDR3 is TGTGCCAGCAGTTCACAGGGAACTGAAGCTTTCTTT. This chain uses TRBV6-5 with TRBJ1-1; possible D gene TRBD1, 6 bases. This CDR3 is 12 amino acids long. From germline, CDR1 is MNHEY and CDR2 SVGAGI. V was trimmed by 4 bases and J by 5 bases, leaving 8 bases between them.

This chain uses TRBV6-1 with TRBJ2-7, with 11 bases fitting TRBD1. V lost 10 bases and J lost 6; bases outside the gene matches: 14. The germline V gene has CDR1 MNHNS and CDR2 SASEGT. The CDR3 runs 15 residues. CDR3 sequence (DNA): TGTGCCACCAGATACGAAACCGGGACAGGGGGCGAGCAGTACTTC. This gives the protein CATRYETGTGGEQYF.

The CDR3 spells CASSLEYRLNTEAFF. The CDR3 region has the DNA TGCGCCAGCAGCTTGGAGTACAGGCTGAACACTGAAGCTTTCTTT. The chain is built from TRBV5-1 and TRBJ1-1; a weak D match, TRBD1 (5 bases). Germline loops: CDR1 SGHRS, CDR2 YFSETQ. Trimming stripped 0 bases from V and 0 bases from J, with 9 bases between. CDR3 length: 15 residues.

This rearrangement joins TRBV27 to TRBJ2-6; D not certain. V was clipped by 5 bases and J by 0 bases, with 8 bases between them. Germline CDR1 MNHEY, CDR2 SMNVEV (reference sequence). This CDR3 has 15 residues. The CDR3 loop is CASSRLDSGANVLTF. Written as DNA, the CDR3 is TGTGCCAGCAGTCGTTTAGACTCTGGGGCCAACGTCCTGACTTTC.

Here the CDR3 DNA reads TGTGCCAGCAGCCCAGGACTAGCGGGAGGGAAAGATACGCAGTATTTT. Translated: CASSPGLAGGKDTQYF. The chain uses TRBV6-6 and TRBJ2-3, with 15 bases that match TRBD2. With V trimmed by 6 bases and J by 5 bases, 6 bases remained unmatched. Per the germline V gene, CDR1 is MNHNY and CDR2 is SVGAGI (reference sequence). The CDR3 runs to 16 residues.

This rearrangement joins TRBV18 to TRBJ1-1; 8 bases align to TRBD1. Germline CDR1 and CDR2: KGHSH and LQKENI. Unmatched junction bases numbered 9, after V lost 3 bases and J lost 0 bases. The CDR3 totals 17 residues. CDR3 residues: CASSPRTGFLMNTEAFF. CDR3 nucleotides: TGTGCCAGCTCACCCCGGACAGGGTTCCTCATGAACACTGAAGCTTTCTTT.

Here the CDR3 reads CASSISGTAPYEQYF. The CDR3, as DNA: TGTGCCAGTAGTATCTCCGGGACAGCGCCCTACGAGCAGTACTTC. The chain carries TRBV19 and TRBJ2-7; TRBD1 matches at 7 bases. The germline V gene has CDR1 LNHDA and CDR2 SQIVND (reference sequence). Germline trimming cut 3 bases from V and 2 bases from J; bases unmatched to any gene: 7. The CDR3 has 15 residues.

This chain's CDR3 is CSVTIATRNNEQFF. The CDR3 DNA follows: TGCAGCGTGACCATCGCCACCAGGAACAATGAGCAGTTCTTC. The genes are TRBV29-1 and TRBJ2-1, with no clear D. The CDR3 is made up of 14 amino acids. The germline V gene has CDR1 SQVTM and CDR2 ANQGSEA. V dropped 6 bases and J dropped 5 bases, with 17 bases sitting between them.

V is TRBV27 and J is TRBJ1-2, with D possibly matching TRBD1 (5 bases). With 5 bases removed from V and 4 bases from J, the gap between germline ends came to 23 bases. Looked up from germline, CDR1 is MNHEY and CDR2 is SMNVEV (reference sequence). CDR3 length equals 17 residues. The CDR3: CASSLWGSEFPFYGYTF. The CDR3 DNA is TGTGCCAGCAGTCTGTGGGGCAGCGAATTTCCCTTCTATGGCTACACCTTC.

V and J are TRBV5-4 and TRBJ1-1; unclear D gene. CDR1 and CDR2 (germline): SGHNT, YYREEE (reference sequence). V shed 4 bases and J shed 1 base, with 5 bases lying between them. The CDR3 has 12 residues. The CDR3 DNA follows: TGTGCCAGCAGCCTTCGGAACACTGAAGCTTTCTTT. As protein: CASSLRNTEAFF.

This clone was seen a handful of times. V is TRBV28 and J is TRBJ1-2; 8 bases line up with TRBD1. The germline V gene encodes CDR1 MDHEN and CDR2 SYDVKM. CDR3 length equals 14 residues. With 5 bases clipped from V and 8 bases from J, the junction kept 10 bases outside the gene matches. CDR3 protein: CASSPPDRGGGYTF. The DNA of the CDR3 is TGTGCCAGCAGTCCCCCTGACAGGGGCGGGGGCTACACCTTC.

The gene calls are TRBV2 and TRBJ2-5; 7 bases fit TRBD1. The CDR3 is 13 amino acids. CDR1 is SNHLY, CDR2 FYNNEI, per germline. V lost 4 bases, J lost 4 bases, and 3 bases stayed unmatched. The CDR3 loop reads CASSGDRSETQYF. The CDR3 DNA sequence: TGTGCCAGCAGTGGGGACAGATCAGAGACCCAGTACTTC.